The text below deals with one TCR beta chain. Authors' processing steps: Amplification with reference gene primers provided the estimates of nucleated cell counts. TCRdb's copy holds only in-frame clones and misses some; the assay was immunoSEQ multiplex PCR. Clone size and the V and J calls come from that table; the DNA yielded D and trimming. The table lists about 170,000 clones, about 87% of them singletons. The sample is drawn from a study of blood T cell repertoires in COVID-19. The overall study: The cDNA or gDNA used as material had been derived from T cells, B-cell-depleted T cells, or PBMCs.

Trimming cost V 5 bases and J 5 bases, with 12 bases left between them. The CDR3 runs 13 residues. The germline CDR1 and CDR2 sequences are MNHEY and SMNVEV (reference sequence). The source is a man in his sixties with acute or convalescent COVID-19. V is TRBV27 and J is TRBJ2-5, with D maybe TRBD2 (5 bases). The specimen sequenced was peripheral blood. The CDR3 nucleotides read TGTGCCAGCAGTCCCAGGCCGGGGGAGACCCAGTACTTC. As protein: CASSPRPGETQYF.